The sequence of this TCR beta chain was determined in a study of T cells in Graves' hyperthyroidism and ophthalmopathy. RNA transcripts served as the template for amplifying TCR beta CDR3 regions. The HTBI primer set served for first-round RT-PCR of the TCR CDR3. TCRdb fed the multiplex PCR reads into MiXCR, producing one record per CDR3 protein. The table has about 600,000 distinct CDR3 sequences, over 12% seen once. This clonotype was counted ten times or more. The V gene's germline CDR1 is SEHNR and CDR2 FQNEAQ (reference sequence). V lost 1 base, J lost 3 bases, and 10 bases lay in between. This CDR3 has 14 amino acids. It was approximately 9.7 ml of fresh peripheral blood that supplied the PBMCs.

The V call is TRBV7-9, the J call TRBJ2-7; D is perhaps TRBD1 (6 bases). The source material was blood. This clonotype originated in a woman in her late teens or twenties with Graves' ophthalmopathy. CDR3 amino acids: CASSLEQGLYEQYF. The CDR3 DNA reads as TGTGCCAGCAGCTTAGAACAGGGCCTCTACGAGCAGTACTTC.